This T cell receptor beta chain was captured by sequencing in a study of blood T cell repertoires in COVID-19. Study-wide context: Both acute and convalescent COVID-19 samples were obtained from the United States, Italy and Spain.

Generated by immunoSEQ multiplex PCR, the TCRdb table keeps only in-frame clones and is missing some. The sample records 150,000 to 200,000 clones, more than 80% being singletons. This clone is a singleton in its sample. CDR1 is LGHNA, CDR2 YSLEER, per germline. V trimming: 4 bases; J trimming: 2 bases; junction bases outside the gene matches: 6. The CDR3 runs to 15 residues. The V and J genes are TRBV4-3 and TRBJ2-7; 9 nucleotides align to TRBD2. The TCR originated in a human donor in a cohort sampled during active COVID-19. Sequenced material: peripheral blood. CDR3 DNA: TGCGCCAGCAGCCCAGGGACTAGCCGAGCCTACGAGCAGTACTTC. It codes for CASSPGTSRAYEQYF.